The 24 T cell receptor beta chains below come from one sample, sequenced in a study of cytomegalovirus exposure and HLA in healthy donors. The table came from immunoSEQ multiplex PCR; TCRdb's copy has only in-frame clones and leaves some out. The data show over 200,000 clones, around 90% seen once. Sequencing was performed on PBMCs. The receptors were gathered from a woman younger than 35 in good health and CMV-seronegative.

The V gene is TRBV4-1, the J gene TRBJ2-1; 9 bases are shared with TRBD1. There are 14 residues in the CDR3. Germline CDR1 reads MGHRA; CDR2 reads YSYEKL. V was clipped by 1 base and J by 8 bases; unmatched bases: 3. CDR3 protein: CASSQGQGGDEQFF. The CDR3 DNA follows: TGCGCCAGCAGCCAAGGACAGGGGGGGGATGAGCAGTTCTTC.

J is TRBJ2-2 and V is TRBV19, with TRBD1 identical over 7 bases. Germline loops: CDR1 LNHDA, CDR2 SQIVND (reference sequence). The CDR3 spans 14 residues. V lost 10 bases and J lost 4; bases outside the gene matches: 9. The CDR3 protein is CATLDRFGTGELFF. CDR3 coding DNA: TGTGCCACCTTGGACAGGTTCGGCACCGGGGAGCTGTTTTTT.

The chain is built from TRBV6-5 and TRBJ1-1; D is possibly TRBD1 (6 bases). The CDR3 is 14 amino acids. Germline V gene data show CDR1 as MNHEY and CDR2 as SVGAGI. Trimming pared 6 bases from V and 0 bases from J, leaving 11 bases between. The CDR3 coding sequence is TGTGCCAGCAGACGTACAGGGATGAACACTGAAGCTTTCTTT. Its protein product is CASRRTGMNTEAFF.

This chain uses TRBV6-6 with TRBJ2-3; 11 bases are shared with TRBD1. After removal of 7 bases from V and 6 bases from J, the junction contained 12 bases not matched to a gene. The CDR3 extends over 16 amino acids. In germline, CDR1 is MNHNY, CDR2 SVGAGI (reference sequence). CDR3 amino acids: CASTPPRTGGLDTQYF. Here the CDR3 DNA reads TGTGCCAGCACTCCCCCCCGGACAGGGGGCTTGGATACGCAGTATTTT.

The CDR3 nucleotides are TGTGCCAGCAGTGAGTTCGGGACACAGAACACTGAAGCTTTCTTT. As protein: CASSEFGTQNTEAFF. The genes are TRBV6-1 and TRBJ1-1; TRBD1 is a possible D gene (6 bases). Germline V gene sequence: CDR1 MNHNS, CDR2 SASEGT. The CDR3 sequence is 15 residues long. Trimming took 3 bases from V and 1 from J, leaving 12 bases between them.

The CDR3 here is CASSISGGVYNEQFF. For the CDR3, the DNA is TGTGCCAGCAGCATTAGCGGGGGGGTCTACAATGAGCAGTTCTTC. The chain couples TRBV9 to TRBJ2-1; 11 nucleotides agree with TRBD2. There are 15 residues in the CDR3. Germline CDR1 and CDR2: SGDLS and YYNGEE. V shed 4 bases and J 3 bases; nucleotides not matched to a gene: 3.

The chain is built from TRBV2 and TRBJ2-3; TRBD2 aligns across 7 bases. After removal of 3 bases from V and 0 bases from J, the junction contained 3 bases not matched to a gene. The CDR3 has 15 residues. Germline loops: CDR1 SNHLY, CDR2 FYNNEI. This CDR3 is CASSEAAGSTDTQYF. Here the CDR3 DNA reads TGTGCCAGCAGTGAGGCAGCGGGGAGCACAGATACGCAGTATTTT.

This sequence joins TRBV5-1 and TRBJ2-5, with D perhaps TRBD2 (5 bases). The germline gives CDR1 SGHRS, CDR2 YFSETQ. V gave up 0 bases and J gave up 4 bases, with 10 bases separating them. The CDR3 covers 14 residues. CDR3 DNA: TGCGCCAGCAGCTTGGGACCTGGAGGAGAGACCCAGTACTTC. It is translated as CASSLGPGGETQYF.

This clone showed up just once. J is TRBJ2-2 and V is TRBV5-1; a possible D gene is TRBD1 (6 bases). This CDR3 has 15 residues. Trimming took 4 bases from V and 2 from J, leaving 12 bases between them. Germline V CDR1 and CDR2: SGHRS, YFSETQ. Here the CDR3 DNA reads TGCGCCAGCAGCACGTCAGGGGTCAACACCGGGGAGCTGTTTTTT. Translation gives CASSTSGVNTGELFF. The full variable domain, in which reference TRBV5-1 and TRBJ2-2 provide the parts outside the CDR3, is KAGVTQTPRYLIKTRGQQVTLSCSPISGHRSVSWYQQTPGQGLQFLFEYFSETQRNKGNFPGRFSGRQFSNSRSEMNVSTLELGDSALYLCASSTSGVNTGELFFGEGSRLTVL.

The chain is built from TRBV7-3 and TRBJ2-1, with 7 bases that match TRBD2. Germline lookup yields CDR1 SGHTA and CDR2 FQGTGA. Losses at the gene ends were 7 bases for V and 0 bases for J; bases not matched to a gene: 6. CDR3 length: 15 amino acids. The CDR3 loop is CASTSGESSYNEQFF. The CDR3 nucleotides are TGTGCCAGCACCAGCGGGGAAAGCTCCTACAATGAGCAGTTCTTC. The variable domain in full, with the rest retrieved from reference TRBV7-3 and TRBJ2-1, is GAGVSQTPSNKVTEKGKYVELRCDPISGHTALYWYRQSLGQGPEFLIYFQGTGAADDSGLPNDRFFAVRPEGSVSTLKIQRTERGDSAVYLCASTSGESSYNEQFFGPGTRLTVL.

The chain carries TRBV5-1 and TRBJ2-7; TRBD2 agrees at 9 bases. CDR3 size: 16 residues. V dropped 0 bases and J dropped 2; count of bases not matched to a gene: 6. Germline V gene lookup returns CDR1 SGHRS and CDR2 YFSETQ. CDR3 sequence: CASSLAPAGGPYEQYV. The CDR3 DNA is TGCGCCAGCAGCTTGGCTCCAGCGGGGGGTCCCTACGAGCAGTACGTC.

The chain recombines TRBV6-1 with TRBJ1-5, with D tentatively TRBD1 (6 bases). CDR3 length: 14 amino acids. The germline CDR1 and CDR2 sequences are MNHNS and SASEGT. V was pared by 1 base and J by 6 bases, with 10 bases between. The CDR3 DNA is TGTGCCAGCAGTGAAGTCAGGGGCGGTCAGCCCCAGCATTTT. Residues: CASSEVRGGQPQHF.

The chain couples TRBV10-2 to TRBJ2-1; a possible D gene is TRBD1 (6 bases). The CDR3 has 10 amino acids. Germline CDR1 WSHSY, CDR2 SAAADI. Deletions cut 8 bases from V and 10 bases from J, with 9 bases between. The CDR3 loop is CASQGQEQFF. CDR3 DNA sequence: TGCGCCAGCCAAGGACAGGAGCAGTTCTTC.

CDR3 bases: TGTGCCAGTAGTACTGGGGACACCCGCTACGAGCAGTACTTC. This gives the protein CASSTGDTRYEQYF. The gene calls are TRBV19 and TRBJ2-7; D might be TRBD1 (6 bases). V was shortened by 4 bases and J by 3 bases, with 13 bases between the two germline ends. Germline V CDR1 and CDR2: LNHDA, SQIVND (reference sequence). CDR3 length: 14 amino acids.

The chain combines TRBV30 with TRBJ2-7, with D perhaps TRBD2 (5 bases). Germline CDR1 reads GTSNPN; CDR2 reads SVGIG (reference sequence). The CDR3 covers 12 residues. The ends were cut back, 8 bases at V and 2 bases at J, with 13 bases in the middle. The CDR3 spells CAGGRGTYEQYF. In DNA form, the CDR3 reads TGTGCCGGCGGGCGCGGTACCTACGAGCAGTACTTC.

The chain uses TRBV5-4 and TRBJ1-2; D is perhaps TRBD1 (5 bases). The ends were cut back, 1 base at V and 3 bases at J, with 13 bases in the middle. Germline assignment: CDR1 SGHNT and CDR2 YYREEE (reference sequence). The CDR3 extends over 15 amino acids. CDR3 DNA: TGTGCCAGCAGCTTGTTGGGGCAGGGTGACTATGGCTACACCTTC. It translates to CASSLLGQGDYGYTF. Full variable domain (outside the CDR3, taken from reference TRBV5-4 and TRBJ1-2): ETGVTQSPTHLIKTRGQQVTLRCSSQSGHNTVSWYQQALGQGPQFIFQYYREEENGRGNFPPRFSGLQFPNYSSELNVNALELDDSALYLCASSLLGQGDYGYTFGSGTRLTVV.

This chain uses TRBV7-9 with TRBJ2-5, with a tentative D call TRBD1 (5 bases). Germline V lookup: CDR1 SEHNR, CDR2 FQNEAQ (reference sequence). This CDR3 has 15 amino acids. The germline V and J ends were trimmed by 0 bases and 2 bases, with 10 bases remaining between them. The chain's CDR3 is CASSLALTAQETQYF. CDR3 nucleotides: TGTGCCAGCAGCTTAGCCCTGACAGCACAAGAGACCCAGTACTTC.

This rearrangement joins TRBV28 to TRBJ1-4; 7 nucleotides match TRBD1. Germline V gene sequence: CDR1 MDHEN, CDR2 SYDVKM. This CDR3 is 17 amino acids long. V trimming: 5 bases; J trimming: 1 base; junction bases outside the gene matches: 10. The CDR3, as DNA: TGTGCCAGCAGTCCTCTCACAGGGGACGAAACTAATGAAAAACTGTTTTTT. This sequence encodes CASSPLTGDETNEKLFF. Full variable domain (outside the CDR3, taken from reference TRBV28 and TRBJ1-4): DVKVTQSSRYLVKRTGEKVFLECVQDMDHENMFWYRQDPGLGLRLIYFSYDVKMKEKGDIPEGYSVSREKKERFSLILESASTNQTSMYLCASSPLTGDETNEKLFFGSGTQLSVL.

The rearrangement uses TRBV11-2 and TRBJ2-1, with 12 positions matching TRBD2. Germline values: CDR1 SGHAT, CDR2 FQNNGV. CDR3 length equals 15 residues. Germline trimming cut 3 bases from V and 7 bases from J; bases unmatched to any gene: 4. CDR3 region: CASSFRGLAGNEQFF. The CDR3, as DNA: TGTGCCAGCAGCTTTAGAGGACTAGCGGGGAATGAGCAGTTCTTC.

The chain employs TRBV6-5 and TRBJ2-7; 7 positions agree with TRBD1. Germline values: CDR1 MNHEY, CDR2 SVGAGI. Losses at the gene ends were 6 bases for V and 3 bases for J; bases not matched to a gene: 5. CDR3 length: 13 residues. CDR3 amino acids: CASSQGQIYEQYF. The CDR3 nucleotides are TGTGCCAGCAGCCAGGGACAGATCTACGAGCAGTACTTC.

The chain uses TRBV29-1 and TRBJ2-1; possible D gene TRBD1, 7 bases. Germline V gene sequence: CDR1 SQVTM, CDR2 ANQGSEA. The CDR3 sequence is 15 residues long. The ends were cut back, 6 bases at V and 2 bases at J, with 17 bases in the middle. The CDR3 spells CSVAGQTPAYNEQFF. CDR3 nucleotides: TGCAGCGTGGCGGGACAGACACCCGCCTACAATGAGCAGTTCTTC.

The V and J genes are TRBV5-1 and TRBJ2-1, with 7 bases aligning to TRBD1. Germline loops: CDR1 SGHRS, CDR2 YFSETQ. The trim removed 4 bases at V and 3 bases at J, leaving 7 bases unmatched. CDR3 size: 15 residues. The CDR3, as DNA: TGCGCCAGCAGCCCGGGACAGAACCGCTACAATGAGCAGTTCTTC. This translates into CASSPGQNRYNEQFF.

J is TRBJ1-2 and V is TRBV11-2; D gene ambiguous. This CDR3 is 14 amino acids long. Trimming cost V 5 bases and J 4 bases, with 14 bases left between them. Germline V CDR1 and CDR2: SGHAT, FQNNGV. The CDR3 sequence is CASSGNSGSYGYTF. The CDR3 nucleotides read TGTGCCAGCAGCGGTAACAGCGGTTCCTATGGCTACACCTTC.

The chain employs TRBV6-1 and TRBJ2-7; tentative D call: TRBD1 (6 bases). The V gene's germline CDR1 is MNHNS and CDR2 SASEGT. The CDR3 runs to 13 residues. CDR3 sequence reads: CASSEGIWGRFQV. The CDR3 region has the DNA TGTGCCAGCAGTGAAGGTATATGGGGGCGCTTTCAAGTC.